The text below deals with one T cell receptor (beta chain). The sample carries other DNA sequences with the same CDR3. Either two negative PCRs, clearance, or symptom resolution qualified Cohort 3 donors as recovered. This sample is drawn from a study of blood T cell repertoires in COVID-19. Study at large: COVID-19 samples, acute and convalescent, were from the United States, Italy and Spain. In each case, the material was cDNA or gDNA derived from T cells, B-cell-depleted T cells, or PBMCs.

Source study methods: Amplification of reference gene primers was used by the study to estimate nucleated cell counts. Assay: immunoSEQ multiplex PCR; the TCRdb copy retains only in-frame clones and omits some. V and J calls and clone size are given by that table; D and trimming were obtained from the DNA. Here the sample spans fewer than 450,000 clones, around 89% being singletons. V gave up 2 bases and J gave up 5 bases, with 7 bases separating them. CDR1 SGDLS and CDR2 YYNGEE come from the germline V gene. The CDR3 has 13 amino acids. This receptor was obtained from a woman in her late teens or twenties who had recovered from COVID-19. Sequencing input: PBMCs or T cells enriched from blood (not recorded which). V usage is TRBV9 and J usage is TRBJ2-2; D might be TRBD1 (6 bases). The CDR3 DNA follows: TGTGCCAGCAGCGTGCAGGGGACCGGGGAGCTGTTTTTT. This codes for CASSVQGTGELFF.